The clone carrying this T cell receptor (beta chain) occurred a few times. Its antigen remains unknown. These data belong to a study of beta chain features in type 1 diabetes. Study-wide background: Roughly 110,000,000 sorted cells were examined across all samples. Whole-study findings and limits: All four CD4+ subsets of Type 1 diabetes patients contained TCRB CDR3s that were moderately but significantly shorter. Type 1 diabetes patients had fewer VDJ junction insertions and more deletions.

Sorting produced populations that all topped 98% purity. What was sequenced were expressed TCRB transcripts, since all of the isolated RNA had been reverse transcribed. Libraries were prepared by immunoSEQ multiplex PCR; TCRdb keeps only in-frame clonotypes and omits some of them. Of hundreds of thousands of clones in the sample, roughly 16% were seen once. The sequence came from a woman under 30 in good health. Input material: naive CD4+ T cells from blood.

The CDR3 DNA reads TGTGCCAGTAGTACCTCCGTATTCGGCGAGCAGTACTTC. The encoded protein is CASSTSVFGEQYF. V is TRBV19 and J is TRBJ2-7; D remains unclear. The CDR3 loop spans 13 amino acids. Germline V gene lookup returns CDR1 LNHDA and CDR2 SQIVND (reference sequence). Trimming cost V 4 bases and J 6 bases, with 13 bases left between them.